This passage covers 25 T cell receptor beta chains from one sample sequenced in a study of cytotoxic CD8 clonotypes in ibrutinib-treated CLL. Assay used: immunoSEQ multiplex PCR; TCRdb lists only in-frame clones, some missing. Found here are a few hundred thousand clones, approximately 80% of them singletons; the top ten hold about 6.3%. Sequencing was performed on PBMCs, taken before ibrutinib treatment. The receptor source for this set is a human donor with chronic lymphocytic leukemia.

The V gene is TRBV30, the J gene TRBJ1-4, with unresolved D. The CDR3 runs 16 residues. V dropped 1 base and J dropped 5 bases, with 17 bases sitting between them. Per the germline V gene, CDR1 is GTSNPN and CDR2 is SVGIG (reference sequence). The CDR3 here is CAWSGKPGPRNEKLFF. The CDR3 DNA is TGTGCCTGGAGTGGGAAACCGGGCCCCAGGAATGAAAAACTGTTTTTT.

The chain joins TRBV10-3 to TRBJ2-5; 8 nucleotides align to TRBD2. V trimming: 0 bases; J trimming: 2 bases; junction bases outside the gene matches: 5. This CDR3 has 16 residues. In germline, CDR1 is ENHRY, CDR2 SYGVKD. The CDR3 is CAISESLAGQQETQYF. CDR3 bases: TGTGCCATCAGTGAGTCATTAGCGGGGCAACAAGAGACCCAGTACTTC.

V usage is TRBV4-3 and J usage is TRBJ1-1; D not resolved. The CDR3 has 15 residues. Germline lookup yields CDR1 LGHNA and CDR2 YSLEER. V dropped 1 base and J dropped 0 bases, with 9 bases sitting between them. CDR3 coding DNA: TGCGCCAGCAGCCAAGGAGTAACCATGAACACTGAAGCTTTCTTT. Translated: CASSQGVTMNTEAFF.

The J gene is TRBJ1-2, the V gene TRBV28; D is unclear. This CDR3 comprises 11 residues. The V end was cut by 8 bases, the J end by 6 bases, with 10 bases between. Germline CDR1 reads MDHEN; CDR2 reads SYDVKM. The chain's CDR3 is CASLTFHGYTF. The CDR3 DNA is TGTGCCAGCCTAACCTTCCATGGCTACACCTTC.

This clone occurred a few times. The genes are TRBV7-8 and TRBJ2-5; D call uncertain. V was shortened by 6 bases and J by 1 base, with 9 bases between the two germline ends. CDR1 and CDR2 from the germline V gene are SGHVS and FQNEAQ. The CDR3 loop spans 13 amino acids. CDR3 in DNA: TGTGCCAGCAGACTGTGGTTCCAAGAGACCCAGTACTTC. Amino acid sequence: CASRLWFQETQYF.

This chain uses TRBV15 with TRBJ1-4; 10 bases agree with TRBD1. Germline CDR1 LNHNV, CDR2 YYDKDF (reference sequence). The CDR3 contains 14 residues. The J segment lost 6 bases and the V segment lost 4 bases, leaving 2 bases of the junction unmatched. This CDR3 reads CATSNDRGHEKLFF. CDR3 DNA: TGTGCCACCAGCAACGACAGGGGGCATGAAAAACTGTTTTTT.

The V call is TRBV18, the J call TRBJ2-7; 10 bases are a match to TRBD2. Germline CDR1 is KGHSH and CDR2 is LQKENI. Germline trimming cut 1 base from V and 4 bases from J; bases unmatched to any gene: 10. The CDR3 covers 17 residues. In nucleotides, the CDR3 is TGTGCCAGCTCACCACTTCGGCTAGCGGGAGAAAAATACGAGCAGTACTTC. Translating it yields CASSPLRLAGEKYEQYF.

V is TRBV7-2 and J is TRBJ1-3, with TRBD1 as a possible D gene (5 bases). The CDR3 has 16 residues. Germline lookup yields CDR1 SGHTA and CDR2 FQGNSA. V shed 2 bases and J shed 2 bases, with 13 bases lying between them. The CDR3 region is CASSLLRAKAGNTIYF. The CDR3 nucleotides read TGTGCCAGCAGCTTACTCAGGGCAAAAGCTGGAAACACCATATATTTT.

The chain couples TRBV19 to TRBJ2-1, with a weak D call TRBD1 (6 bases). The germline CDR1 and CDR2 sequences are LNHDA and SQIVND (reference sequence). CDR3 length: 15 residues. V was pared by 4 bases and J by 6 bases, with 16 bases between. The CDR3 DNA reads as TGTGCCAGTAGTAGTGGACAGTTGGCGCCCAATGAGCAGTTCTTC. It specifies CASSSGQLAPNEQFF.

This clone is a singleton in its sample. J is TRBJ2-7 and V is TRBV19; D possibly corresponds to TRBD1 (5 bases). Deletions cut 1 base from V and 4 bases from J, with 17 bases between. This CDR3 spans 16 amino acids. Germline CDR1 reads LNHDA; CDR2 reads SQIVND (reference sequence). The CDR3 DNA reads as TGTGCCAGTAGTATAGGGGTTCGGGCAGGGCGGTACGAGCAGTACTTC. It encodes CASSIGVRAGRYEQYF.

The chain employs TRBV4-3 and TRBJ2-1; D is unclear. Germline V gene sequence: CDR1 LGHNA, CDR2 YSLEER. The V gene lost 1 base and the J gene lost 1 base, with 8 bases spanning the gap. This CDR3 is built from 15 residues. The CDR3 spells CASSQAVGSYNEQFF. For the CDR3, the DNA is TGCGCCAGCAGCCAAGCCGTGGGATCCTACAATGAGCAGTTCTTC.

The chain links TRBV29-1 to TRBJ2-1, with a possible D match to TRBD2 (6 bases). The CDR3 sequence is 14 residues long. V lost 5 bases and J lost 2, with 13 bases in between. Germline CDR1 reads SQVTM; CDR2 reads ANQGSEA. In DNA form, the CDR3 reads TGCAGCGTTAATCTCGGGAGAGCCTACAATGAGCAGTTCTTC. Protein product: CSVNLGRAYNEQFF.

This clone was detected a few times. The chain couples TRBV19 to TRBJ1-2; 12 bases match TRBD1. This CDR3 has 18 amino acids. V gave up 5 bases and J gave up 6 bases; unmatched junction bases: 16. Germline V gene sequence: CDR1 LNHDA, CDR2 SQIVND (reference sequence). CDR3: CASSQLTGQGALVNGYTF. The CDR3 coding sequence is TGTGCCAGTAGTCAACTTACGGGACAGGGGGCGCTGGTCAATGGCTACACCTTC.

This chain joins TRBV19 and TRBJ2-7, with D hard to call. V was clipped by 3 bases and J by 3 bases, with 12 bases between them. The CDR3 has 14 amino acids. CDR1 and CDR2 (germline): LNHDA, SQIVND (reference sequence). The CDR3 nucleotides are TGTGCCAGTAGTATCACTACTGGAAACTACGAGCAGTACTTC. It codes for CASSITTGNYEQYF.

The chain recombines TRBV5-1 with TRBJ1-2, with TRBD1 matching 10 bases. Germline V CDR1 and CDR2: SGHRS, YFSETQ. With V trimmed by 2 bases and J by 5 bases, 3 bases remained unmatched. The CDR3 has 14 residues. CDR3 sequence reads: CASSFRDRGYGYTF. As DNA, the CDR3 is TGCGCCAGCAGCTTCCGGGACAGGGGATATGGCTACACCTTC.

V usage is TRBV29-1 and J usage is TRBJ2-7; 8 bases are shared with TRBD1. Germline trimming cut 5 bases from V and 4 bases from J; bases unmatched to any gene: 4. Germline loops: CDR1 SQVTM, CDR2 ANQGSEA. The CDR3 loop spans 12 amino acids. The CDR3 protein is CSVKDRVYEQYF. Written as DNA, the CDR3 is TGCAGCGTTAAGGACAGGGTGTACGAGCAGTACTTC.

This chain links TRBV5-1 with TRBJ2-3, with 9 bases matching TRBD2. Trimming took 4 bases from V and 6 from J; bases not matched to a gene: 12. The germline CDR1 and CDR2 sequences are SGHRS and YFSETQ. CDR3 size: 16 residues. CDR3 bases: TGCGCCAGCAGCACCGGGACTAGCAGCTCGGGGGATACGCAGTATTTT. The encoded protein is CASSTGTSSSGDTQYF.

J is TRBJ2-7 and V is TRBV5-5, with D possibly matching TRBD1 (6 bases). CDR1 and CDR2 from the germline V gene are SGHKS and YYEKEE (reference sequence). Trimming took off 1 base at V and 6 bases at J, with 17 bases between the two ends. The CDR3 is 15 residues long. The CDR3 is CASSLNRVVGSEQYF. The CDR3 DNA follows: TGTGCCAGCAGCTTGAACAGGGTGGTAGGTAGCGAGCAGTACTTC.

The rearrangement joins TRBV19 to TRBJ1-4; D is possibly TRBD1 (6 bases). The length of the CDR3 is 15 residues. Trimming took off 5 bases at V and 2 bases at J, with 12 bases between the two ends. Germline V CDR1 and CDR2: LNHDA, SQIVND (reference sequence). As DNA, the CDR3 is TGTGCCAGTAGTTTACGACAGGACACTAATGAAAAACTGTTTTTT. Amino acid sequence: CASSLRQDTNEKLFF.

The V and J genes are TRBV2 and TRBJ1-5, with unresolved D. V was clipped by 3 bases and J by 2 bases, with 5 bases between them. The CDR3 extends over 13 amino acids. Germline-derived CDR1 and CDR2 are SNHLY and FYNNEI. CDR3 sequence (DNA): TGTGCCAGCAGTGACCTTGGCAATCAGCCCCAGCATTTT. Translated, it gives CASSDLGNQPQHF.

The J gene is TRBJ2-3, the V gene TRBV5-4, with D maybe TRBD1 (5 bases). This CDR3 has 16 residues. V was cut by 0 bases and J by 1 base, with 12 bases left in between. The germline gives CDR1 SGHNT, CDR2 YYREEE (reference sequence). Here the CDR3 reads CASSLGQGEGTDTQYF. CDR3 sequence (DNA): TGTGCCAGCAGCTTGGGGCAGGGTGAAGGCACAGATACGCAGTATTTT.

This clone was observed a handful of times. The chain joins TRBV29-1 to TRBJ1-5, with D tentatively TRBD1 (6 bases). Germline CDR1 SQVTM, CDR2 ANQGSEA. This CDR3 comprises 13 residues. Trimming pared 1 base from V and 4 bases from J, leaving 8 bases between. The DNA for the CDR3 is TGCAGCGTTGAAGGGACAGCTAATCAGCCCCAGCATTTT. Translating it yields CSVEGTANQPQHF.

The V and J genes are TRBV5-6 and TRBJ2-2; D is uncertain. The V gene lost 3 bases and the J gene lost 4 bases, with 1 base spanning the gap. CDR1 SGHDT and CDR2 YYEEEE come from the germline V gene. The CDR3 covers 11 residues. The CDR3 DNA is TGTGCCAGCAGCTCCACCGGGGAGCTGTTTTTT. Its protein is CASSSTGELFF.

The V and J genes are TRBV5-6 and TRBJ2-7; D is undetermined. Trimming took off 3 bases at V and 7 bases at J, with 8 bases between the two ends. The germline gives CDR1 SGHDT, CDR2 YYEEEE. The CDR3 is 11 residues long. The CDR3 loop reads CASSSTWEQYF. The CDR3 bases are TGTGCCAGCAGCTCGACGTGGGAGCAGTACTTC. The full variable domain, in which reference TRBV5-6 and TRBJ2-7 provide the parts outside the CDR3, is DAGVTQSPTHLIKTRGQQVTLRCSPKSGHDTVSWYQQALGQGPQFIFQYYEEEERQRGNFPDRFSGHQFPNYSSELNVNALLLGDSALYLCASSSTWEQYFGPGTRLTVT.

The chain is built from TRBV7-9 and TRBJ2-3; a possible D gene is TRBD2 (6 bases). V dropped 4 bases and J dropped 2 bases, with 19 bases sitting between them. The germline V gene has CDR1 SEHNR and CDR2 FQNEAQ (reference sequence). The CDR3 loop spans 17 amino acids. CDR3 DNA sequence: TGTGCCAGCAGCTCGCTGAGCGGGCGCCGGACCACAGATACGCAGTATTTT. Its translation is CASSSLSGRRTTDTQYF.